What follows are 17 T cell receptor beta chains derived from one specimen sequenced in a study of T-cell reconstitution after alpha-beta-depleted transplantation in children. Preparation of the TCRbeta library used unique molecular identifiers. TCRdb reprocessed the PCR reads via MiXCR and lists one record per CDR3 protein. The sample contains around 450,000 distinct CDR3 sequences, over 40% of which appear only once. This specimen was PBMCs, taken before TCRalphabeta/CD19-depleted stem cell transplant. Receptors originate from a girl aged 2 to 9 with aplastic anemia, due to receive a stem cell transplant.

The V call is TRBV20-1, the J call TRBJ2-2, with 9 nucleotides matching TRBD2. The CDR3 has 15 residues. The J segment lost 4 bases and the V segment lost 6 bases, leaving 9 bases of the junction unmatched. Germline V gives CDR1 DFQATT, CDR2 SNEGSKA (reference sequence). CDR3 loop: CSAVGAGGATGELFF. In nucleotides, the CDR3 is TGCAGTGCAGTCGGGGCGGGAGGGGCCACCGGGGAGCTGTTTTTT.

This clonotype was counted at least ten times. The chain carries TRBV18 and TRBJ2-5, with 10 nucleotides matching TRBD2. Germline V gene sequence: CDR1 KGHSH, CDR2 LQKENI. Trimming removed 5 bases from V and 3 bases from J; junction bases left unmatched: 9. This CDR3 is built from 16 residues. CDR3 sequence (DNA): TGTGCCAGCTCATCAGCTAGCGGGAGTACCAAAGAGACCCAGTACTTC. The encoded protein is CASSSASGSTKETQYF.

CDR3 in DNA: TGTGCCAGCAGTTACACGGCCACAGATACGCAGTATTTT. Translation: CASSYTATDTQYF. V gene TRBV6-5 combines with J gene TRBJ2-3; no definite D call. The CDR3 extends over 13 amino acids. CDR1 is MNHEY and CDR2 is SVGAGI in the germline V gene. Trimming cost V 2 bases and J 2 bases, with 5 bases left between them.

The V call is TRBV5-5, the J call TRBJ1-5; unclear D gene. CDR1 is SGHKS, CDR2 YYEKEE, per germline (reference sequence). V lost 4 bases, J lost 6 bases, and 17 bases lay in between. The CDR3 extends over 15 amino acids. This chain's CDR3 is CASSRGGLRGQPQHF. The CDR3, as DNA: TGTGCCAGCAGCCGAGGAGGACTAAGAGGTCAGCCCCAGCATTTT.

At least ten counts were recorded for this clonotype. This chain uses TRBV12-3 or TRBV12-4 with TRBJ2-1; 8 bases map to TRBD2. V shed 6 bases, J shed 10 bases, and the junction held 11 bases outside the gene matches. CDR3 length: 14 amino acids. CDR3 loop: CASSWTSTGGEQFF. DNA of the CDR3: TGTGCCAGCAGCTGGACTAGCACCGGGGGGGAGCAGTTCTTC.

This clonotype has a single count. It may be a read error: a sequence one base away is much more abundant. The CDR3 DNA is TGTGCCAGCAGTTTAAAACAAAACAATGAGCAGTTCTTC. Encoded protein: CASSLKQNNEQFF. V usage is TRBV12-3 or TRBV12-4 and J usage is TRBJ2-1; no clear D. This CDR3 is 13 amino acids long. The V gene lost 2 bases and the J gene lost 5 bases, with 7 bases spanning the gap.

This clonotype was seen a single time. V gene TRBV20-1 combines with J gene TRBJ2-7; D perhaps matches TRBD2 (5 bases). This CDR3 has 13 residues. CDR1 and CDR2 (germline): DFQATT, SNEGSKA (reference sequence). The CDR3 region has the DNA TGCAGCCCAGGACCAACTAGTCCGTACGAGCAGTACTTC. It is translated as CSPGPTSPYEQYF.

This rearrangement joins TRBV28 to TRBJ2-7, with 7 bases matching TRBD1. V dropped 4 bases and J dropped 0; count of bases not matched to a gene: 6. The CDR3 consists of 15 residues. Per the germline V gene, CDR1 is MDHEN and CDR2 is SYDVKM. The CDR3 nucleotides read TGTGCCAGCAGTTACCCCGGGACAGCCTCCTACGAGCAGTACTTC. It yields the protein CASSYPGTASYEQYF.

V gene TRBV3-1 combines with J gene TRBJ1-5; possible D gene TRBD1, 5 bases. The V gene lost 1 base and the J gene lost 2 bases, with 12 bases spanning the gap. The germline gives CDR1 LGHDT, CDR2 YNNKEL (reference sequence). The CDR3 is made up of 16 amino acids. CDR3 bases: TGTGCCAGCAGCCAAGGCCACATGGGGGGCAATCAGCCCCAGCATTTT. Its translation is CASSQGHMGGNQPQHF.

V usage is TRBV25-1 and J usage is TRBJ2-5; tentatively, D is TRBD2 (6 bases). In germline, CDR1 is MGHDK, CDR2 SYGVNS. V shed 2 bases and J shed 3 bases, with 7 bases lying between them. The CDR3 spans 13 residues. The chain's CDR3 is CASSEGGEETQYF. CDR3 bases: TGTGCCAGCAGTGAAGGCGGGGAAGAGACCCAGTACTTC.

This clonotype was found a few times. CDR3 amino acids: CASSLEGFTGELFF. The CDR3 nucleotides are TGTGCCAGCAGCTTAGAAGGGTTTACCGGGGAGCTGTTTTTT. The rearrangement links TRBV7-6 to TRBJ2-2; D gene uncertain. CDR1 SGHVS and CDR2 FNYEAQ come from the germline V gene. V shed 1 base and J shed 5 bases, with 8 bases lying between them. CDR3 length equals 14 residues.

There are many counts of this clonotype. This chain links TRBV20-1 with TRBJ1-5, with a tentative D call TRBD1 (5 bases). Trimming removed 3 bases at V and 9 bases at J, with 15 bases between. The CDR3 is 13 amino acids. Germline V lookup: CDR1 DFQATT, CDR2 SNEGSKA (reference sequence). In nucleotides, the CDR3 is TGCAGTGCTAGCGGGACGGCCTTGGGGCCCCAGCATTTT. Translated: CSASGTALGPQHF.

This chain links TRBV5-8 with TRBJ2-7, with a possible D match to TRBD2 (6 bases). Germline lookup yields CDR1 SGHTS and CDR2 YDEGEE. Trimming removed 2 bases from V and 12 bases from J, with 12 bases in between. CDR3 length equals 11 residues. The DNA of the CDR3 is TGTGCCAGCAGCTTAGGAGGGTCTTCGTACTTC. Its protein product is CASSLGGSSYF.

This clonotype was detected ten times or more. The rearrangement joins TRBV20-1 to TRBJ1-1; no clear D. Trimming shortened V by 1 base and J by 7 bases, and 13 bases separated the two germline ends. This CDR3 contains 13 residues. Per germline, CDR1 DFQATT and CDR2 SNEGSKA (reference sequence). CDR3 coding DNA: TGCAGTGCTAGAGGCAGAGGACGATTTGAAGCTTTCTTT. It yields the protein CSARGRGRFEAFF.

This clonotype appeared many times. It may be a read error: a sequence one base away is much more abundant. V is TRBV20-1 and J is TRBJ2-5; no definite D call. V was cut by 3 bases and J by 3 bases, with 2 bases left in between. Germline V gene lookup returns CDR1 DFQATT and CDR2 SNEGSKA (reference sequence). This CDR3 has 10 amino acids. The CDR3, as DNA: TGCAGTGCTAGTAAAGAGACCCAGTACTTC. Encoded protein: CSASKETQYF.

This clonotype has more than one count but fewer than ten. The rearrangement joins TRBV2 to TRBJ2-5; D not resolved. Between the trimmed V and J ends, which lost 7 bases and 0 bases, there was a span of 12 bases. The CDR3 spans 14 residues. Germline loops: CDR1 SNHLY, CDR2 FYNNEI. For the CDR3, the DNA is TGTGCCAGCATCAGCTTATCGTACCAAGAGACCCAGTACTTC. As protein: CASISLSYQETQYF.

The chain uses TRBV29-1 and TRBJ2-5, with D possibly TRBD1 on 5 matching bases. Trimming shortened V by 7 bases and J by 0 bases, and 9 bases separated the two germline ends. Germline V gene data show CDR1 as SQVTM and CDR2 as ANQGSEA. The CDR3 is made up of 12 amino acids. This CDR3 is CSARQNQETQYF. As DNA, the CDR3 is TGCAGCGCCCGACAGAACCAAGAGACCCAGTACTTC.